This T cell receptor beta chain was identified during a study of blood T cell repertoires in COVID-19. About the research overall: Donors in the United States, Italy and Spain gave samples during acute or convalescent COVID-19.

The repertoire was sequenced with immunoSEQ multiplex PCR; TCRdb's copy has only in-frame clones and lacks some. The table has around 210,000 clones, approximately 88% seen once; the top ten hold over 7%. With respect to this clone: A junction boundary mismatches the germline segment, possibly from a read error.

Germline values: CDR1 KGHSH, CDR2 LQKENI. The CDR3 has 14 amino acids. The receptor's source is a woman younger than 30 who had recovered from COVID-19. The rearrangement joins TRBV18 to TRBJ1-2, with D possibly matching TRBD1 (6 bases). The sequenced material came from PBMCs or T cells enriched from blood (not recorded which). CDR3 protein: CASSPTQGLSISSF. DNA for the CDR3: TGTGCCAGCTCACCCACGCAGGGGTTATCAATTTCCTCCTTC. The variable domain in full, with the rest retrieved from reference TRBV18 and TRBJ1-2, is NAGVMQNPRHLVRRRGQEARLRCSPMKGHSHVYWYRQLPEEGLKFMVYLQKENIIDESGMPKERFSAEFPKEGPSILRIQQVVRGDSAAYFCASSPTQGLSISSFGSGTRLTVV.